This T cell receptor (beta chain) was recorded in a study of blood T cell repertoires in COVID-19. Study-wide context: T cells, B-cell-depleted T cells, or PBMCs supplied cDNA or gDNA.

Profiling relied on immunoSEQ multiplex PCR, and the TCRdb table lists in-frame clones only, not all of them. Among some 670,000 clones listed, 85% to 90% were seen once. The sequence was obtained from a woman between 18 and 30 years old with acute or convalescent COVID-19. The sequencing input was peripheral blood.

In DNA form, the CDR3 reads TGTGCCAGCAGCTTAGTGGTTGGGGCGCGAGAGCAGTACTTC. Protein sequence: CASSLVVGAREQYF. The chain employs TRBV7-2 and TRBJ2-7; TRBD1 is a possible D gene (5 bases). The V end lost 1 base, the J end lost 7 bases, and 14 bases lay between the germline ends. CDR1 is SGHTA and CDR2 is FQGNSA in the germline V gene. The CDR3 length is 14 residues.